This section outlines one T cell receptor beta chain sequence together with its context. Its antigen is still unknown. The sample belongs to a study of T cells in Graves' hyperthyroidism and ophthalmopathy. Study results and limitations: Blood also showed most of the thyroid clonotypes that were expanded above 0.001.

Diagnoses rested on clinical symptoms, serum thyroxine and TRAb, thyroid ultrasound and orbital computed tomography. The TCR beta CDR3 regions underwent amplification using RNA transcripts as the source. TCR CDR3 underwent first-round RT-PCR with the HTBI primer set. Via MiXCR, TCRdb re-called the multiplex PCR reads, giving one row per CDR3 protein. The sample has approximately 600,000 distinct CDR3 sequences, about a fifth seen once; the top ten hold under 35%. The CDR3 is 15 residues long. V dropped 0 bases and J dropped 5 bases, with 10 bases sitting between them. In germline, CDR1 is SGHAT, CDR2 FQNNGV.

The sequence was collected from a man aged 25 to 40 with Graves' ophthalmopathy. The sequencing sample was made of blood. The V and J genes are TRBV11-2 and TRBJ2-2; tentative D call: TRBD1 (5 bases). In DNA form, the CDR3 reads TGTGCCAGCAGCTTAGAGGCAGGGTCGACCGGGGAGCTGTTTTTT. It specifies CASSLEAGSTGELFF.